The rows below give T cell receptor beta chains drawn from one sample of a study of blood T cell repertoires in COVID-19. TCRdb keeps only in-frame clones here, not all; method: immunoSEQ multiplex PCR. The top ten hold 2.9% of the sample, which has some 230,000 clones, around 83% seen once. Input material: peripheral blood. Receptors were obtained from a man over 45 who had recovered from COVID-19. Both conserved end residues are part of each CDR3. The order of the fields is V gene, D gene, clone size, J gene, CDR3 protein, CDR3 DNA. The D gene is left open where the match is weak. Size is omitted from some rows. Given values are once, few, many or a class for expanded clones.

v_call: TRBV9
d_call: -
clone_size: -
j_call: TRBJ1-6
cdr3_aa: CASSGRGSNSPLHF
cdr3_nt: TGTGCCAGCAGCGGCCGGGGAAGTAATTCACCCCTCCACTTT

v_call: TRBV28
d_call: TRBD1
clone_size: -
j_call: TRBJ2-2
cdr3_aa: CASRRTGVRELFF
cdr3_nt: TGTGCCAGCAGACGGACAGGGGTCAGGGAGCTGTTTTTT

v_call: TRBV9
d_call: -
clone_size: few
j_call: TRBJ2-1
cdr3_aa: CASSATSYNEQFF
cdr3_nt: TGTGCCAGCAGCGCCACTAGTTACAATGAGCAGTTCTTC

v_call: TRBV5-4
d_call: -
clone_size: -
j_call: TRBJ2-7
cdr3_aa: CASSPWGTHHYEQYF
cdr3_nt: TGTGCCAGCAGCCCCTGGGGGACACATCACTACGAGCAGTACTTC

v_call: TRBV27
d_call: -
clone_size: once
j_call: TRBJ2-3
cdr3_aa: CASSRRDGTDTQYF
cdr3_nt: TGTGCCAGCTCGAGGAGGGATGGCACAGATACGCAGTATTTT

v_call: TRBV5-1
d_call: -
clone_size: -
j_call: TRBJ1-2
cdr3_aa: CASSLGDTDSGYTF
cdr3_nt: TGCGCCAGCAGCTTGGGGGACACGGACTCTGGCTACACCTTC

v_call: TRBV5-1
d_call: -
clone_size: -
j_call: TRBJ2-2
cdr3_aa: CASRRVKDTGELFF
cdr3_nt: TGCGCCAGCAGGCGGGTTAAGGACACCGGGGAGCTGTTTTTT

v_call: TRBV11-3
d_call: TRBD1
clone_size: -
j_call: TRBJ2-3
cdr3_aa: CASSSTGQGIRTQYF
cdr3_nt: TGTGCCAGCAGCTCCACGGGACAGGGTATCCGGACGCAGTATTTT

v_call: TRBV4-1
d_call: TRBD2
clone_size: -
j_call: TRBJ2-5
cdr3_aa: CASSQAGDETQYF
cdr3_nt: TGCGCCAGCAGCCAGGCGGGAGATGAGACCCAGTACTTC

v_call: TRBV3-1/TRBV3-2
d_call: TRBD2
clone_size: -
j_call: TRBJ2-3
cdr3_aa: CASSPATGAGSTDTQYF
cdr3_nt: TGTGCCAGCAGCCCAGCAACAGGAGCGGGGAGCACAGATACGCAGTATTTT

v_call: TRBV7-6
d_call: TRBD2
clone_size: -
j_call: TRBJ2-3
cdr3_aa: CASRLTGGGGTDTQYF
cdr3_nt: TGTGCCAGCAGACTTACGGGCGGGGGGGGTACAGATACGCAGTATTTT

v_call: TRBV4-1
d_call: -
clone_size: -
j_call: TRBJ2-7
cdr3_aa: CASSQEAGFYSYEQYF
cdr3_nt: TGCGCCAGCAGCCAAGAGGCGGGGTTCTACTCCTACGAGCAGTACTTC

v_call: TRBV28
d_call: -
clone_size: -
j_call: TRBJ2-5
cdr3_aa: CASSQTEKGKETQYF
cdr3_nt: TGTGCCAGCAGTCAAACGGAGAAGGGGAAAGAGACCCAGTACTTC

v_call: TRBV4-1
d_call: TRBD1
clone_size: -
j_call: TRBJ2-7
cdr3_aa: CASSQDPGQKFHEQYF
cdr3_nt: TGCGCCAGCAGCCAAGATCCGGGACAGAAATTCCACGAGCAGTACTTC

v_call: TRBV11-2
d_call: -
clone_size: -
j_call: TRBJ1-6
cdr3_aa: CASSLAGISPLHF
cdr3_nt: TGTGCCAGCAGCTTAGCAGGGATTTCACCCCTCCACTTT

v_call: TRBV7-8
d_call: TRBD2
clone_size: once
j_call: TRBJ2-1
cdr3_aa: CASSLERLLTSGKGQGQFF
cdr3_nt: TGTGCCAGCAGCTTAGAACGATTGTTGACTAGCGGTAAGGGCCAAGGGCAGTTCTTC

v_call: TRBV5-1
d_call: -
clone_size: few
j_call: TRBJ2-7
cdr3_aa: CASRFDREVSYEQYF
cdr3_nt: TGCGCCAGCAGATTTGACAGGGAGGTATCCTACGAGCAGTACTTC

v_call: TRBV9
d_call: -
clone_size: once
j_call: TRBJ2-5
cdr3_aa: CASSPGTVRQETQYF
cdr3_nt: TGTGCCAGCAGCCCAGGGACTGTGAGGCAAGAGACCCAGTACTTC

v_call: TRBV27
d_call: TRBD2
clone_size: few
j_call: TRBJ2-1
cdr3_aa: CASSLLSGRDPNEQFF
cdr3_nt: TGTGCCAGCAGTTTACTTAGCGGGAGGGACCCTAATGAGCAGTTCTTC

v_call: TRBV19
d_call: TRBD1
clone_size: -
j_call: TRBJ1-5
cdr3_aa: CASSAGTGKLGYQPQHF
cdr3_nt: TGTGCCAGTAGTGCCGGGACAGGGAAATTAGGCTATCAGCCCCAGCATTTT

v_call: TRBV30
d_call: -
clone_size: -
j_call: TRBJ1-5
cdr3_aa: CAWARRGLNQPQHF
cdr3_nt: TGTGCCTGGGCACGGAGGGGCCTCAATCAGCCCCAGCATTTT

v_call: TRBV5-1
d_call: -
clone_size: -
j_call: TRBJ2-1
cdr3_aa: CASSLTFSSYNEQFF
cdr3_nt: TGCGCCAGCAGCTTGACTTTTAGCTCCTACAATGAGCAGTTCTTC

v_call: TRBV7-2
d_call: TRBD2
clone_size: -
j_call: TRBJ2-7
cdr3_aa: CASSLTRGGTYEQYF
cdr3_nt: TGTGCCAGCAGCTTAACTCGCGGGGGTACCTACGAGCAGTACTTC

v_call: TRBV19
d_call: TRBD1
clone_size: -
j_call: TRBJ1-1
cdr3_aa: CASSSSGGPIQAFF
cdr3_nt: TGTGCCAGTAGTTCCTCAGGGGGCCCTATTCAAGCTTTCTTT

v_call: TRBV29-1
d_call: TRBD1
clone_size: -
j_call: TRBJ2-7
cdr3_aa: CSVEGGQGDQRPYEQYF
cdr3_nt: TGCAGCGTTGAAGGGGGTCAGGGGGATCAGCGTCCCTACGAGCAGTACTTC

v_call: TRBV24-1
d_call: -
clone_size: -
j_call: TRBJ2-3
cdr3_aa: CATGRDTDTQYF
cdr3_nt: TGTGCCACCGGCAGGGACACAGATACGCAGTATTTT

v_call: TRBV5-5
d_call: -
clone_size: -
j_call: TRBJ1-1
cdr3_aa: CASLQGLGEQEAFF
cdr3_nt: TGTGCCAGCCTCCAGGGGTTGGGGGAACAAGAAGCTTTCTTT

v_call: TRBV10-1
d_call: TRBD2
clone_size: -
j_call: TRBJ2-3
cdr3_aa: CASSRLAGDTQYF
cdr3_nt: TGCGCCAGTTCTCGACTAGCGGGAGATACGCAGTATTTT

v_call: TRBV29-1
d_call: TRBD1
clone_size: -
j_call: TRBJ2-7
cdr3_aa: CSAGRDRGYEQYF
cdr3_nt: TGCAGCGCAGGCCGGGACAGGGGCTACGAGCAGTACTTC

v_call: TRBV28
d_call: TRBD1
clone_size: -
j_call: TRBJ2-7
cdr3_aa: CASHTGVGYEQYF
cdr3_nt: TGTGCCAGCCATACAGGGGTCGGATACGAGCAGTACTTC

v_call: TRBV28
d_call: TRBD1
clone_size: -
j_call: TRBJ1-5
cdr3_aa: CASSLTGGRNQPQHF
cdr3_nt: TGTGCCAGCAGTCTAACAGGGGGCAGGAATCAGCCCCAGCATTTT

v_call: TRBV29-1
d_call: -
clone_size: -
j_call: TRBJ2-7
cdr3_aa: CSVGGRGEQYF
cdr3_nt: TGCAGCGTTGGGGGGCGAGGCGAGCAGTACTTC

v_call: TRBV5-6
d_call: -
clone_size: -
j_call: TRBJ2-1
cdr3_aa: CASSLKRPGEQFF
cdr3_nt: TGTGCCAGCAGCTTGAAACGGCCCGGGGAGCAGTTCTTC

v_call: TRBV7-9
d_call: -
clone_size: -
j_call: TRBJ1-5
cdr3_aa: CASSLVALMPQHF
cdr3_nt: TGTGCCAGCAGCTTAGTAGCCCTGATGCCCCAGCATTTT

v_call: TRBV6-5
d_call: -
clone_size: once
j_call: TRBJ2-6
cdr3_aa: CASSSEGGGANVLTF
cdr3_nt: TGTGCCAGCAGTTCTGAGGGAGGTGGGGCCAACGTCCTGACTTTC

v_call: TRBV30
d_call: TRBD2
clone_size: -
j_call: TRBJ2-3
cdr3_aa: CAWLLAGGIIDTQYF
cdr3_nt: TGTGCCTGGCTACTAGCGGGAGGCATAATAGATACGCAGTATTTT

v_call: TRBV5-1
d_call: TRBD2
clone_size: -
j_call: TRBJ2-1
cdr3_aa: CASSSNLAGGYNEQFF
cdr3_nt: TGCGCCAGCAGCTCGAACCTAGCGGGAGGATACAATGAGCAGTTCTTC

v_call: TRBV27
d_call: -
clone_size: -
j_call: TRBJ2-1
cdr3_aa: CASSYGVAVYNEQFF
cdr3_nt: TGTGCCAGCAGTTATGGGGTAGCGGTATACAATGAGCAGTTCTTC

v_call: TRBV27
d_call: TRBD1
clone_size: -
j_call: TRBJ1-4
cdr3_aa: CASLPAGDSLEKLFF
cdr3_nt: TGTGCCAGCCTTCCAGCAGGGGACAGTTTGGAAAAACTGTTTTTT

v_call: TRBV27
d_call: TRBD1
clone_size: once
j_call: TRBJ2-3
cdr3_aa: CASSRTGSHTDTQYF
cdr3_nt: TGTGCCAGCAGTAGGACAGGGTCCCACACAGATACGCAGTATTTT

v_call: TRBV6-6
d_call: -
clone_size: -
j_call: TRBJ2-1
cdr3_aa: CASSYSGENNEQFF
cdr3_nt: TGTGCCAGCAGTTACTCTGGGGAGAACAATGAGCAGTTCTTC

v_call: TRBV9
d_call: -
clone_size: -
j_call: TRBJ1-1
cdr3_aa: CASSVEGDTEAFF
cdr3_nt: TGTGCCAGCAGCGTAGAAGGGGACACTGAAGCTTTCTTT

v_call: TRBV7-8
d_call: TRBD1
clone_size: -
j_call: TRBJ1-1
cdr3_aa: CASSPGGQANTEAFF
cdr3_nt: TGTGCCAGCAGCCCAGGGGGACAGGCGAACACTGAAGCTTTCTTT

v_call: TRBV6-1
d_call: -
clone_size: -
j_call: TRBJ1-2
cdr3_aa: CASSEALDSYGYTF
cdr3_nt: TGTGCCAGCAGTGAAGCTTTGGACAGCTATGGCTACACCTTC

v_call: TRBV16
d_call: -
clone_size: -
j_call: TRBJ1-2
cdr3_aa: CASSPVDVRGGYTF
cdr3_nt: TGTGCCAGCAGCCCGGTCGACGTTAGGGGTGGCTACACCTTC

v_call: TRBV3-1/TRBV3-2
d_call: -
clone_size: many
j_call: TRBJ1-4
cdr3_aa: CASSHSGVNEKLFF
cdr3_nt: TGTGCCAGCAGCCATTCAGGGGTTAATGAAAAACTGTTTTTT

v_call: TRBV5-6
d_call: -
clone_size: few
j_call: TRBJ2-7
cdr3_aa: CASSLRSHYPDYEQYF
cdr3_nt: TGTGCCAGCAGCTTACGTTCACACTATCCCGACTACGAGCAGTACTTC

v_call: TRBV27
d_call: -
clone_size: -
j_call: TRBJ2-1
cdr3_aa: CASSQITGSSSYNEQFF
cdr3_nt: TGTGCCAGCAGTCAGATTACGGGGTCTAGCTCCTACAATGAGCAGTTCTTC

v_call: TRBV27
d_call: -
clone_size: -
j_call: TRBJ1-1
cdr3_aa: CASSLRSGEAFF
cdr3_nt: TGTGCCAGCAGTTTAAGGTCCGGGGAAGCTTTCTTT

v_call: TRBV2
d_call: TRBD1
clone_size: -
j_call: TRBJ1-6
cdr3_aa: CASSIGQGARSPLHF
cdr3_nt: TGTGCCAGCAGTATAGGACAGGGGGCGCGATCACCCCTCCACTTT

v_call: TRBV10-3
d_call: TRBD2
clone_size: -
j_call: TRBJ2-1
cdr3_aa: CAISVLAAYNEQFF
cdr3_nt: TGTGCCATCAGTGTACTAGCGGCTTACAATGAGCAGTTCTTC

v_call: TRBV4-2
d_call: TRBD1
clone_size: -
j_call: TRBJ1-2
cdr3_aa: CASSPHSAGQDYGYTF
cdr3_nt: TGTGCCAGCAGCCCACACTCGGCGGGACAGGACTATGGCTACACCTTC

v_call: TRBV18
d_call: -
clone_size: -
j_call: TRBJ2-7
cdr3_aa: CASSPQRVTSTYEQYF
cdr3_nt: TGTGCCAGCTCACCACAACGGGTCACTTCGACCTACGAGCAGTACTTC

v_call: TRBV19
d_call: -
clone_size: -
j_call: TRBJ2-7
cdr3_aa: CASSIDINRAYEQYF
cdr3_nt: TGTGCCAGTAGTATAGATATAAACAGGGCCTACGAGCAGTACTTC

v_call: TRBV28
d_call: TRBD1
clone_size: -
j_call: TRBJ1-5
cdr3_aa: CASSGGQGARQPQHF
cdr3_nt: TGTGCCAGCAGTGGGGGACAGGGGGCACGACAGCCCCAGCATTTT

v_call: TRBV13
d_call: -
clone_size: -
j_call: TRBJ2-7
cdr3_aa: CASSLDRTVSYEQYF
cdr3_nt: TGTGCCAGCAGCTTAGACCGGACAGTTTCCTACGAGCAGTACTTC

v_call: TRBV4-2
d_call: -
clone_size: once
j_call: TRBJ2-2
cdr3_aa: CASSPRRVNTGELFF
cdr3_nt: TGTGCCAGCAGCCCGAGGCGGGTTAACACCGGGGAGCTGTTTTTT